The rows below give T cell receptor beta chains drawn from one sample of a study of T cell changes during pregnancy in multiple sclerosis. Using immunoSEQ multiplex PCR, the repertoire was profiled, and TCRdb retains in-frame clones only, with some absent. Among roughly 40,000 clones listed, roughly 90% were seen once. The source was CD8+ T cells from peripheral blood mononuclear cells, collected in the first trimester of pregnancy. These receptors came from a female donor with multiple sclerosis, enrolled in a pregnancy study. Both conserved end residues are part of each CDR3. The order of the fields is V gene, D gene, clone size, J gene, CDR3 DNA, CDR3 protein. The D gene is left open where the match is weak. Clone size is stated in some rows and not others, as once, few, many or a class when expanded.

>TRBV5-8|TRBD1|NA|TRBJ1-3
TGTGCCAGCAGCCCATGGACAGGGGGAGACACCATATATTTT
CASSPWTGGDTIYF
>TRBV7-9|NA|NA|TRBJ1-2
TGTGCCAGCAGCCCCGACAACACACATAACTATGGCTACACCTTC
CASSPDNTHNYGYTF
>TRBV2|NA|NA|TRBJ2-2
TGTGCCAGCAGTTATTTTACCGGGGAGCTGTTTTTT
CASSYFTGELFF
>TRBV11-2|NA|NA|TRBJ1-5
TGTGCCAGCAGCTTAGGCGACAGGCAGCCCCAGCATTTT
CASSLGDRQPQHF
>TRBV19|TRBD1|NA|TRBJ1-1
TGTGCCACCCGCCCCCAGGACAGGGTTGGAGCTTTCTTT
CATRPQDRVGAFF
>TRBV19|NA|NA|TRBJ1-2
TGTGCCAGTAGTATAGGCTGGGCGGGAGACCGCGGCTACACCTTC
CASSIGWAGDRGYTF
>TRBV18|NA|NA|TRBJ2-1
TGTGCCAGCTCACCGCCGACAGAGTACAATGAGCAGTTCTTC
CASSPPTEYNEQFF
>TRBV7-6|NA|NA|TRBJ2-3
TGTGCCAGCAGCTTAGCGTGGGGCGCGGGCACAGATACGCAGTATTTT
CASSLAWGAGTDTQYF
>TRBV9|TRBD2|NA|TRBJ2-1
TGTGCCAGCAGCGCTAGCGGGGGGGGCAATGAGCAGTTCTTC
CASSASGGGNEQFF
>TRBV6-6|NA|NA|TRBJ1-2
TGTGCCAGCAGTTACGGCCGGGGGGCTGGCTACACCTTC
CASSYGRGAGYTF
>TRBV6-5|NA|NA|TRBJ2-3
TGTGCCAGCAGTTACGGGGGGTACACAGATACGCAGTATTTT
CASSYGGYTDTQYF
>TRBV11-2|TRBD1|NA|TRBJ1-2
TGTGCCAGCAGCTCCCCCGGGACAGGGGGCATCGACTATGGCTACACCTTC
CASSSPGTGGIDYGYTF
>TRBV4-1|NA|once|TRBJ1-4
TGCGCCAGCAGCCAAGAGGGCAGGGATAATGAAAAACTGTTTTTT
CASSQEGRDNEKLFF
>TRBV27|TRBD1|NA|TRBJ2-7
TGTGCCAGCAGTTTTGGACAGGGAGAGGGCGAGCAGTACTTC
CASSFGQGEGEQYF
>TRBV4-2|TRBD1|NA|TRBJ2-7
TGTGCCAGCAGCCAAGCCGGGACAGGCTACGAGCAGTACTTC
CASSQAGTGYEQYF
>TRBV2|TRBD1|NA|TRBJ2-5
TGTGCCAGCAGGGAGACAGGGATCACAGAGACCCAGTACTTC
CASRETGITETQYF
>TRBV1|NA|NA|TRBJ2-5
TGCACCAGCAGCCAGGTCGAGGGCGGGGGCCCCCAAGAGACCCAGTACTTC
CTSSQVEGGGPQETQYF
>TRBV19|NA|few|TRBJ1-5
TGTGCCAGTAGTATAACAGCAAATCAGCCCCAGCATTTT
CASSITANQPQHF
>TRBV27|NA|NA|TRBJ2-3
TGTGCCAGCAGTTTATCACAGGTGGTCGATACGCAGTATTTT
CASSLSQVVDTQYF
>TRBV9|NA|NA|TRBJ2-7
TGTGCCAGCAGCGCCGACAGCCCCTACGAGCAGTACTTC
CASSADSPYEQYF
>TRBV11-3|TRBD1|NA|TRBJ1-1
TGTGCCAGCAGCTTAACAGGGGTCGGCACTGAAGCTTTCTTT
CASSLTGVGTEAFF
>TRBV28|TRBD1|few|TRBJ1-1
TGTGCCAGCAGTTTTACAGGGGTTGTGAACACTGAAGCTTTCTTT
CASSFTGVVNTEAFF
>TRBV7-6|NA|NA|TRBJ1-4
TGTGCCAGCAGCCCCAACAGGGTTAATGAAAAACTGTTTTTT
CASSPNRVNEKLFF